Sequencing of this TCR beta chain was carried out in a study of blood T cell repertoires in COVID-19. About the study: The cDNA or gDNA used as material had been derived from T cells, B-cell-depleted T cells, or PBMCs.

This CDR3 is 15 amino acids long. V gave up 3 bases and J gave up 1 base, with 12 bases separating them. Germline CDR1 and CDR2: MNHEY and SVGAGI. This clone was counted a single time. In the authors' workflow: Estimates of nucleated cell counts were drawn from the amplification of reference gene primers. The data were produced by immunoSEQ multiplex PCR, yet TCRdb's version contains in-frame clones alone and is incomplete. Clonal size and the V and J genes are those of that table, whereas D and trimming came from the DNA. The sample carries about 380,000 clones, roughly 90% recorded once. The receptor was isolated from a man aged 18 to 29 with active or convalescent COVID-19. Input material: peripheral blood. V gene TRBV6-5 combines with J gene TRBJ1-1; D may be TRBD1 (6 bases). The CDR3 sequence: CASSYWTAKNTEAFF. DNA of the CDR3: TGTGCCAGCAGTTATTGGACAGCAAAGAACACTGAAGCTTTCTTT.